The 8 T cell receptor beta chains below come from one sample, sequenced in a study of blood T cells in healthy people across ages. Next came a second PCR, run for about 7 to 12 cycles, which used a sample-barcoded 5' primer along with a J-beta primer mix. Via MiXCR, TCRdb re-called the 5' RACE reads, giving one row per CDR3 protein. The repertoire holds fewer than 750,000 distinct CDR3 sequences, with around 48% as singletons. The sequencing input was blood. The receptor set was obtained from a man older than 75 in good health.

The chain recombines TRBV7-2 with TRBJ2-3; TRBD1 aligns across 9 bases. Per the germline V gene, CDR1 is SGHTA and CDR2 is FQGNSA. The CDR3 consists of 16 residues. The J segment lost 3 bases and the V segment lost 2 bases, leaving 6 bases of the junction unmatched. The CDR3 region has the DNA TGTGCCAGCAGCTTACCCCGGGACAGGGCTACAGATACGCAGTATTTT. Translated, it gives CASSLPRDRATDTQYF.

This clonotype came up a few times. The J gene is TRBJ2-3, the V gene TRBV20-1; D is possibly TRBD2 (6 bases). Germline V lookup: CDR1 DFQATT, CDR2 SNEGSKA (reference sequence). The CDR3 totals 14 residues. V was trimmed by 3 bases and J by 2 bases, leaving 12 bases between them. The CDR3 spells CSASRTNPTDTQYF. The CDR3 DNA follows: TGCAGTGCTAGCAGGACTAACCCCACAGATACGCAGTATTTT.

This clonotype showed up just a few times. The chain combines TRBV21-1 with TRBJ2-5; TRBD1 is the table's D call, not checked against the DNA. TRBV21-1 has pseudogene status. CDR3 size: 15 residues. CDR3 residues: CASSKVGDAGETQYF. The CDR3 DNA reads as TGTGCCAGCAGCAAAGTGGGGGATGCCGGGGAGACCCAGTACTTC.

The chain employs TRBV20-1 and TRBJ2-4; perhaps TRBD1 as D (5 bases). The germline V gene has CDR1 DFQATT and CDR2 SNEGSKA (reference sequence). CDR3 size: 14 residues. V was cut by 6 bases and J by 1 base, with 13 bases left in between. The CDR3 here is CSALTVRAKNIQYF. In DNA form, the CDR3 reads TGCAGTGCACTGACAGTTAGGGCCAAAAACATTCAGTACTTC.

This rearrangement joins TRBV21-1 to TRBJ2-7. The DNA matches TRBJ2-5 better at its end, which makes the J call doubtful. TRBV21-1 is annotated as a pseudogene. The CDR3 contains 10 residues. CDR3 sequence reads: CASSNLTQYF. The CDR3 DNA reads as TGTGCCAGCAGCAATCTGACCCAGTACTTC.

This clonotype was picked up a small number of times. This chain joins TRBV29-1 and TRBJ2-7; 8 bases align to TRBD2. Germline V gene sequence: CDR1 SQVTM, CDR2 ANQGSEA. V lost 3 bases, J lost 5 bases, and 6 bases stayed unmatched. The CDR3 has 13 amino acids. Here the CDR3 DNA reads TGCAGCGTTGACGGGCTAGCGGGTGACGAGCAGTACTTC. Its protein is CSVDGLAGDEQYF.

This clonotype turned up a few times. The genes are TRBV5-1 and TRBJ2-5; TRBD2 might be the D (7 bases). The CDR3 extends over 16 amino acids. The V end lost 5 bases, the J end lost 6 bases, and 23 bases lay between the germline ends. Looked up from germline, CDR1 is SGHRS and CDR2 is YFSETQ. CDR3 loop: CASSPGLAGALKTQYF. CDR3 nucleotide sequence: TGCGCCAGCAGTCCGGGCCTTGCGGGGGCTTTGAAGACCCAGTACTTC.

The rearrangement uses TRBV29-1 and TRBJ2-1; D is uncertain. Trimming shortened V by 3 bases and J by 12 bases, and 12 bases separated the two germline ends. CDR3 length: 11 residues. The germline gives CDR1 SQVTM, CDR2 ANQGSEA. DNA of the CDR3: TGCAGCGTTGACATTCGACCGGTGCAGTTCTTC. Translated, it gives CSVDIRPVQFF.